What follows are 15 T cell receptor beta chains derived from one specimen sequenced in a study of blood T cell repertoires in COVID-19. Sequencing used immunoSEQ multiplex PCR; TCRdb keeps in-frame clones, though not all of them. This table holds under 150,000 clones, 80% to 90% found once. The sequenced sample consisted of peripheral blood. These receptors were obtained from a woman aged 55-69 years with COVID-19, enrolled during active disease.

The rearrangement links TRBV6-1 to TRBJ1-2; D is perhaps TRBD1 (6 bases). Trimming cost V 1 base and J 3 bases, with 18 bases left between them. CDR1 is MNHNS, CDR2 SASEGT, per germline. The CDR3 is 17 amino acids. CDR3 sequence: CASSEDPIGGPYYGYTF. CDR3 nucleotides: TGTGCCAGCAGTGAAGACCCTATCGGGGGGCCCTACTATGGCTACACCTTC.

This sequence joins TRBV5-6 and TRBJ1-5; D is possibly TRBD1 (6 bases). Looked up from germline, CDR1 is SGHDT and CDR2 is YYEEEE. This CDR3 has 15 residues. The germline V and J ends were trimmed by 4 bases and 0 bases, with 11 bases remaining between them. The CDR3 loop is CASSATGNSNQPQHF. In DNA, the CDR3 is TGTGCCAGCAGCGCAACAGGGAATAGCAATCAGCCCCAGCATTTT.

V gene TRBV29-1 combines with J gene TRBJ2-1; 9 bases are a match to TRBD1. V dropped 8 bases and J dropped 7; count of bases not matched to a gene: 9. CDR3 length equals 13 residues. Germline values: CDR1 SQVTM, CDR2 ANQGSEA. The chain's CDR3 is CSSHRGRKNEQFF. The DNA for the CDR3 is TGCAGCTCCCACAGGGGGCGCAAAAATGAGCAGTTCTTC.

The chain employs TRBV9 and TRBJ2-3; the D gene is possibly TRBD1 (6 bases). Looked up from germline, CDR1 is SGDLS and CDR2 is YYNGEE. This CDR3 contains 14 residues. The germline V and J ends were trimmed by 2 bases and 4 bases, with 11 bases remaining between them. The CDR3 region is CASSVTGGPDTQYF. CDR3 nucleotide sequence: TGTGCCAGCAGCGTGACAGGAGGTCCAGATACGCAGTATTTT.

The V gene is TRBV6-5, the J gene TRBJ2-5; TRBD1 matches 10 bases. From germline, CDR1 is MNHEY and CDR2 SVGAGI. V dropped 6 bases and J dropped 4; count of bases not matched to a gene: 5. This CDR3 contains 14 residues. Here the CDR3 reads CASSSTGGTETQYF. In nucleotides, the CDR3 is TGTGCCAGCAGCTCGACAGGGGGCACAGAGACCCAGTACTTC.

The genes are TRBV5-1 and TRBJ2-7; perhaps TRBD2 as D (7 bases). V lost 0 bases and J lost 0, with 16 bases in between. Germline V lookup: CDR1 SGHRS, CDR2 YFSETQ. The CDR3 sequence is 17 residues long. The CDR3 sequence is CASSLEFAGDYSYEQYF. The CDR3 region has the DNA TGCGCCAGCAGCTTGGAATTTGCAGGGGACTACTCCTACGAGCAGTACTTC.

This CDR3 reads CATSRDRVDYGYTF. The CDR3 coding sequence is TGTGCCACCAGCAGAGATCGGGTCGACTATGGCTACACCTTC. The V call is TRBV15, the J call TRBJ1-2; D is undetermined. CDR1 and CDR2 from the germline V gene are LNHNV and YYDKDF (reference sequence). The CDR3 runs to 14 residues. Trimming took 0 bases from V and 3 from J, leaving 8 bases between them.

In this sample, this clone turned up once. The gene calls are TRBV9 and TRBJ1-3, with D uncertain. The CDR3 extends over 14 amino acids. V was pared by 0 bases and J by 2 bases, with 6 bases between. Per the germline V gene, CDR1 is SGDLS and CDR2 is YYNGEE. DNA for the CDR3: TGTGCCAGCAGCGTAGGGTCAGCTGGAAACACCATATATTTT. It is translated as CASSVGSAGNTIYF.

This chain uses TRBV13 with TRBJ1-5; 8 bases map to TRBD1. With 5 bases clipped from V and 6 bases from J, the junction kept 6 bases outside the gene matches. The CDR3 contains 14 residues. Germline V CDR1 and CDR2: PRHDT, FYEKMQ (reference sequence). The CDR3: CASSIGQGVQPQHF. The CDR3 DNA sequence: TGTGCCAGCAGCATCGGACAGGGTGTTCAGCCCCAGCATTTT.

The genes are TRBV19 and TRBJ2-7, with D possibly TRBD1 on 6 matching bases. This CDR3 region has 12 residues. The germline V gene has CDR1 LNHDA and CDR2 SQIVND (reference sequence). The ends were cut back, 7 bases at V and 8 bases at J, with 15 bases in the middle. The CDR3 nucleotides read TGTGCCAGTAAGACCCTTGGGGGCCAGCAGTACTTC. Translation: CASKTLGGQQYF.

The J gene is TRBJ1-1, the V gene TRBV4-1, with TRBD1 matching over 9 bases. The CDR3 spans 16 residues. The ends lost 1 base at V and 5 bases at J; junction bases unmatched: 8. Germline V gene lookup returns CDR1 MGHRA and CDR2 YSYEKL. The CDR3 DNA reads TGCGCCAGCAGCCAAGTCCCCGGGACAGGGTATACTGAAGCTTTCTTT. Translated, it gives CASSQVPGTGYTEAFF.

CDR3 nucleotides: TGCGCCAGCAGCCAAGATGGGGGGATTTGGGGTTCTGGAAACACCATATATTTT. Translated, it gives CASSQDGGIWGSGNTIYF. The genes are TRBV4-1 and TRBJ1-3; D is possibly TRBD1 (5 bases). The CDR3 length is 18 residues. The V and J ends lost 0 bases and 1 base respectively, with 16 bases between them. Germline loops: CDR1 MGHRA, CDR2 YSYEKL.

The V gene is TRBV30, the J gene TRBJ2-7; D is possibly TRBD2 (6 bases). V was shortened by 0 bases and J by 0 bases, with 9 bases between the two germline ends. Germline V lookup: CDR1 GTSNPN, CDR2 SVGIG (reference sequence). The CDR3 sequence is 14 residues long. The CDR3 loop reads CAWSVGGSSYEQYF. The DNA of the CDR3 is TGTGCCTGGAGTGTCGGGGGTAGCTCCTACGAGCAGTACTTC.

The genes are TRBV7-9 and TRBJ2-1; possible D gene TRBD2, 6 bases. Looked up from germline, CDR1 is SEHNR and CDR2 is FQNEAQ (reference sequence). The V end was cut by 5 bases, the J end by 8 bases, with 22 bases between. The CDR3 length is 16 residues. In nucleotides, the CDR3 is TGTGCCAGCAGCCCCAACCAGCGGGCCTCCGGTCATGAGCAGTTCTTC. Its translation: CASSPNQRASGHEQFF.

This chain uses TRBV30 with TRBJ1-1; 9 nucleotides match TRBD1. With V trimmed by 2 bases and J by 5 bases, 3 bases remained unmatched. The CDR3 spans 13 residues. The germline gives CDR1 GTSNPN, CDR2 SVGIG (reference sequence). The CDR3 loop is CAWSTGGRTEAFF. The CDR3 DNA reads TGTGCCTGGAGTACAGGGGGCCGGACTGAAGCTTTCTTT.